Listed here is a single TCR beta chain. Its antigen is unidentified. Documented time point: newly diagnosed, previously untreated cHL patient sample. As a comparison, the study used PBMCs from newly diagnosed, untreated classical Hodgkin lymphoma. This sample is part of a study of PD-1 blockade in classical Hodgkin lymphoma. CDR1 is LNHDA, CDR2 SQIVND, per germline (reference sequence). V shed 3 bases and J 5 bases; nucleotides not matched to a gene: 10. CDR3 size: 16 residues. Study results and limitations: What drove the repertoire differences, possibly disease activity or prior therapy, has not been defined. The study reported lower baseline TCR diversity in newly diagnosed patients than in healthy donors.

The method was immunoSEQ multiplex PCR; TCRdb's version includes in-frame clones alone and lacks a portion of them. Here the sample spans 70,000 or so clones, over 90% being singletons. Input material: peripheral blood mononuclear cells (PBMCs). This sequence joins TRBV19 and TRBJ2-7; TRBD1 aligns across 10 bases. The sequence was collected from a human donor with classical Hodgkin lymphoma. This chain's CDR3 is CASSMLSGTGVHEQYF. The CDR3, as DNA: TGTGCCAGTAGTATGCTTTCCGGGACAGGGGTCCACGAGCAGTACTTC.